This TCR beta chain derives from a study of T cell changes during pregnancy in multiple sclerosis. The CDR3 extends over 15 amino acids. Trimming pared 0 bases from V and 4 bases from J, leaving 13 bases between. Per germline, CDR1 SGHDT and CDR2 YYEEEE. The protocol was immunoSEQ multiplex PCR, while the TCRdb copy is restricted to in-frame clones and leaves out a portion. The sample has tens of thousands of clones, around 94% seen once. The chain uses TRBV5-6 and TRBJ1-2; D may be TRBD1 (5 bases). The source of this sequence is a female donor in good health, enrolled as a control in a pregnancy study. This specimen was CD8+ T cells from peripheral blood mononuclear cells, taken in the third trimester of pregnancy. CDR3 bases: TGTGCCAGCAGCTTGGGGCAGGGCGTCCCCTATGGCTACACCTTC. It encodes CASSLGQGVPYGYTF.